This TCR beta chain is drawn from a study of blood T cell repertoires in COVID-19. In assigning cohorts, the study relied on participant-reported clinical history. This clone came up once. CDR3 length equals 13 residues. J lost 5 bases, V lost 6 bases, and 7 bases had no gene match. Germline loops: CDR1 ENHRY, CDR2 SYGVKD. This table comes from immunoSEQ multiplex PCR, and its TCRdb copy is limited to in-frame clones, with some not included. The sample lists 250,000 to 350,000 clones, around 90% occurring once. What was sequenced was PBMCs or T cells enriched from blood (not recorded which). The V call is TRBV10-3, the J call TRBJ2-7, with 7 positions matching TRBD1. This TCR derives from a woman aged 25 to 39 who had recovered from COVID-19. CDR3 sequence: CAIRTGFVDEQYF. The CDR3 DNA reads TGTGCCATCAGGACAGGGTTTGTCGACGAGCAGTACTTC.